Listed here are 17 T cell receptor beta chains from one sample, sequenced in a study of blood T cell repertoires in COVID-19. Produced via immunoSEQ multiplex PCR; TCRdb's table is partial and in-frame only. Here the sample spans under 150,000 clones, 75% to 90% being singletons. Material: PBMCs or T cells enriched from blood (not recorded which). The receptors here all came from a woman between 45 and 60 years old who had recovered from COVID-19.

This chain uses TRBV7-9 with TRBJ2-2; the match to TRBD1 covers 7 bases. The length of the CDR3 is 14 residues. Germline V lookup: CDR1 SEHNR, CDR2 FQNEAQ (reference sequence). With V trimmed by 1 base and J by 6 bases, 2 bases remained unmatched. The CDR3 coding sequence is TGTGCCAGCAGCTTAGAAGGGGGCCCCGGGGAGCTGTTTTTT. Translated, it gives CASSLEGGPGELFF.

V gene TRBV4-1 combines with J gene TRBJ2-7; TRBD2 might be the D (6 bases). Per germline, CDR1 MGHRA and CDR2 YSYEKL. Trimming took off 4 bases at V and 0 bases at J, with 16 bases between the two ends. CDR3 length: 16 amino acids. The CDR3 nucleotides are TGCGCCAGCAGCCTCCCACGGGACTCGCACTCCTACGAGCAGTACTTC. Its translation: CASSLPRDSHSYEQYF.

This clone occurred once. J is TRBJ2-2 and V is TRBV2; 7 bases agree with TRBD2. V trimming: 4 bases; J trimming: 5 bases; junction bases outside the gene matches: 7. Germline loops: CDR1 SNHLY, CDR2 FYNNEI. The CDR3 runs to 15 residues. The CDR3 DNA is TGTGCCAGCAGTGCGCAGCGGGGATGGACCGGGGAGCTGTTTTTT. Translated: CASSAQRGWTGELFF.

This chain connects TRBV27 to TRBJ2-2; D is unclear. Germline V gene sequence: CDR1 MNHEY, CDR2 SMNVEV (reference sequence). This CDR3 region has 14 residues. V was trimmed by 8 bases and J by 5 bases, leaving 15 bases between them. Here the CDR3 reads CASRLQRVTGELFF. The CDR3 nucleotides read TGTGCCAGCCGCCTGCAACGGGTAACCGGGGAGCTGTTTTTT.

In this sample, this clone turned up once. CDR3 nucleotide sequence: TGCGCCAGCAGACCCGGGACAGGGTGGACAGAGACCCAGTACTTC. This encodes CASRPGTGWTETQYF. The rearrangement uses TRBV5-1 and TRBJ2-5, with 9 bases identical to TRBD1. This CDR3 spans 15 amino acids. The germline gives CDR1 SGHRS, CDR2 YFSETQ. V lost 5 bases and J lost 4; bases outside the gene matches: 9. Filled out from reference TRBV5-1 and TRBJ2-5, the complete variable domain reads KAGVTQTPRYLIKTRGQQVTLSCSPISGHRSVSWYQQTPGQGLQFLFEYFSETQRNKGNFPGRFSGRQFSNSRSEMNVSTLELGDSALYLCASRPGTGWTETQYFGPGTRLLVL.

The CDR3 sequence is CAISDPLASGGSDTQYF. The CDR3 DNA reads as TGTGCCATCAGTGACCCCCTGGCTAGCGGGGGATCGGATACGCAGTATTTT. The chain recombines TRBV10-3 with TRBJ2-3; the match to TRBD2 covers 10 bases. This CDR3 region has 17 residues. Germline V gives CDR1 ENHRY, CDR2 SYGVKD. Trimming took 3 bases from V and 6 from J; bases not matched to a gene: 12.

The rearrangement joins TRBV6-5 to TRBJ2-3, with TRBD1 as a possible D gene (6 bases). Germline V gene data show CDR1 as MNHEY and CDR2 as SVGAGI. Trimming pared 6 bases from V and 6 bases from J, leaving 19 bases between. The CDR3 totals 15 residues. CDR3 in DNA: TGTGCCAGCAGGGTAAACAGGGTGAGCTTGGATACGCAGTATTTT. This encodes CASRVNRVSLDTQYF.

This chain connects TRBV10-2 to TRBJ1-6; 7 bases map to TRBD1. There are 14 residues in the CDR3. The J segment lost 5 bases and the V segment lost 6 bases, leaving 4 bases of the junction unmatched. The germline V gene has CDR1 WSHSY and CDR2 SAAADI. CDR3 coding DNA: TGCGCCAGCAGAGAGACAGGGAATAATTCACCCCTCCACTTT. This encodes CASRETGNNSPLHF.

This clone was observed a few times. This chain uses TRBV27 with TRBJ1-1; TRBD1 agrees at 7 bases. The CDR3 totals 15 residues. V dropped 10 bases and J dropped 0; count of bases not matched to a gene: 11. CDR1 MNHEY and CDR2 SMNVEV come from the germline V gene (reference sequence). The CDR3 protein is CATSSSDRLNTEAFF. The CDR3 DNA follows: TGTGCCACCAGCTCTTCGGACAGGTTGAACACTGAAGCTTTCTTT.

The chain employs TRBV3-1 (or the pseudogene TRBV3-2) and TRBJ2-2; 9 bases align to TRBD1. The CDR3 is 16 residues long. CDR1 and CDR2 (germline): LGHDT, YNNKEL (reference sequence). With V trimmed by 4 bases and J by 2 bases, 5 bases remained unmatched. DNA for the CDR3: TGTGCCAGCAGCCTAAACAGGGGGCCTAACACCGGGGAGCTGTTTTTT. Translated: CASSLNRGPNTGELFF.

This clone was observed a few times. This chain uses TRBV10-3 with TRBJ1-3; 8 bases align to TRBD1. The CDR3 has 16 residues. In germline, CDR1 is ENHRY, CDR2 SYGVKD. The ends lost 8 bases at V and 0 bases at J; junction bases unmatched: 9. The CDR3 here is CAIGQGTPLSGNTIYF. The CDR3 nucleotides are TGTGCCATCGGACAGGGCACCCCGCTCTCTGGAAACACCATATATTTT.

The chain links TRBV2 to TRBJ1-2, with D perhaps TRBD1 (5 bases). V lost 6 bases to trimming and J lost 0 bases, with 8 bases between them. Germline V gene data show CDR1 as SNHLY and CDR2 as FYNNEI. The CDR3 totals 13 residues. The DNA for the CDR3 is TGTGCCAGCAGCGCGACAGCTAACTATGGCTACACCTTC. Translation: CASSATANYGYTF.

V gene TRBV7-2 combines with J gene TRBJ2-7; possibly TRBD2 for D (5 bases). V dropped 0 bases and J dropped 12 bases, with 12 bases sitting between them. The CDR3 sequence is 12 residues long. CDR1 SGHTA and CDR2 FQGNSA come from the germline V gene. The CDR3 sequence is CASSLAEALMYF. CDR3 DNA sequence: TGTGCCAGCAGCTTAGCGGAGGCACTGATGTACTTC.

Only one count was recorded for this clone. This chain's CDR3 is CASSLAVLGLAGSSYNEQFF. The CDR3 DNA reads as TGCGCCAGCAGCTTGGCCGTACTTGGGCTAGCGGGAAGCTCCTACAATGAGCAGTTCTTC. The gene calls are TRBV5-1 and TRBJ2-1; TRBD2 matches at 9 bases. The CDR3 totals 20 residues. Looked up from germline, CDR1 is SGHRS and CDR2 is YFSETQ. V lost 0 bases to trimming and J lost 0 bases; unmatched junction nucleotides: 13.

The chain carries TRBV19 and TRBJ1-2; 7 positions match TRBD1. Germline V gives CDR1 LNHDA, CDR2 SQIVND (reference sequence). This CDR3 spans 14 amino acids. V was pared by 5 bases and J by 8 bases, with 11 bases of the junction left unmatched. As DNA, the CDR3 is TGTGCCAGTAGTCCCCCGACAGGGCCCGGAGGCTACACCTTC. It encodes CASSPPTGPGGYTF.

CDR3 DNA sequence: TGTGCCACCAGCCCCGGGACAGGAAATCAGCCCCAGCATTTT. This translates into CATSPGTGNQPQHF. V and J are TRBV15 and TRBJ1-5; 8 bases fit TRBD1. Germline lookup yields CDR1 LNHNV and CDR2 YYDKDF (reference sequence). V was pared by 5 bases and J by 4 bases, with 4 bases of the junction left unmatched. The CDR3 totals 14 residues.

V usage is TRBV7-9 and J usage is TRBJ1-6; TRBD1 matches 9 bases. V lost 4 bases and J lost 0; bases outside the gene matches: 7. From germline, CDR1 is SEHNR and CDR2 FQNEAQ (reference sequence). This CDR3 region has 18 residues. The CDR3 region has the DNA TGTGCCAGCAGCTCTGGGACAGGGACCAGCTCCTATAATTCACCCCTCCACTTT. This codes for CASSSGTGTSSYNSPLHF.